These 30 T cell receptor beta chains were sequenced from one sample in a study of blood T cell repertoires in COVID-19. TCRdb's table, derived via immunoSEQ multiplex PCR, lists solely in-frame clones and lacks some. The table shows under 250,000 clones, with about four fifths occurring only once. The sequencing input was PBMCs or T cells enriched from blood (not recorded which). These receptors all stem from a woman between 45 and 65 years old with acute COVID-19.

The chain employs TRBV12-3 or TRBV12-4 and TRBJ2-7, with TRBD1 as a possible D gene (6 bases). The CDR3 covers 13 residues. Trimming took 6 bases from V and 1 from J, leaving 10 bases between them. The CDR3 DNA follows: TGTGCCAGCAGGGAACAGGGTTCCTACGAGCAGTACTTC. Translation: CASREQGSYEQYF.

This chain's CDR3 is CASSLQGATNEQFF. In DNA, the CDR3 is TGTGCCAGCAGCTTACAGGGGGCGACAAATGAGCAGTTCTTC. The rearrangement links TRBV7-3 to TRBJ2-1, with 8 bases identical to TRBD1. The CDR3 spans 14 residues. V lost 2 bases, J lost 7 bases, and 4 bases stayed unmatched. Germline CDR1 is SGHTA and CDR2 is FQGTGA.

This sequence joins TRBV5-1 and TRBJ1-5; perhaps TRBD1 as D (5 bases). Deletions cut 5 bases from V and 2 bases from J, with 8 bases between. The CDR3 extends over 13 amino acids. Germline V gene sequence: CDR1 SGHRS, CDR2 YFSETQ. The CDR3 nucleotides read TGCGCCAGCAGATTAGGGGGCAATCAGCCCCAGCATTTT. Translating it yields CASRLGGNQPQHF.

The chain joins TRBV28 to TRBJ2-7; tentatively, D is TRBD2 (5 bases). Germline V lookup: CDR1 MDHEN, CDR2 SYDVKM. CDR3 length equals 11 residues. V shed 7 bases and J shed 6 bases, with 10 bases lying between them. The CDR3 sequence: CASNTSGEQYF. The CDR3, as DNA: TGTGCCAGCAACACTAGTGGCGAGCAGTACTTC.

The rearrangement joins TRBV5-6 to TRBJ2-5; TRBD1 matches 7 bases. J lost 2 bases, V lost 0 bases, and 4 bases had no gene match. This CDR3 is 15 amino acids long. The germline V gene encodes CDR1 SGHDT and CDR2 YYEEEE. CDR3 in DNA: TGTGCCAGCAGCTTGGACAGGGGCTTACAAGAGACCCAGTACTTC. It is translated as CASSLDRGLQETQYF.

V gene TRBV24-1 combines with J gene TRBJ1-2; maybe TRBD1 (5 bases). Trimming cost V 4 bases and J 4 bases, with 12 bases left between them. CDR1 and CDR2 from the germline V gene are KGHDR and SFDVKD. CDR3 length equals 14 residues. CDR3 protein: CATSDPDRTYGYTF. For the CDR3, the DNA is TGTGCCACCAGTGACCCTGACAGAACCTATGGCTACACCTTC.

This sequence joins TRBV28 and TRBJ1-2; no clear D. CDR3 length equals 15 residues. V gave up 10 bases and J gave up 6 bases, with 24 bases separating them. In germline, CDR1 is MDHEN, CDR2 SYDVKM. CDR3 bases: TGTGCCATCTATCAACTGTCCACCGATAAAAATGGCTACACCTTC. Translated: CAIYQLSTDKNGYTF.

This chain links TRBV18 with TRBJ2-2; no clear D gene. V lost 2 bases to trimming and J lost 5 bases, with 12 bases between them. Germline CDR1 reads KGHSH; CDR2 reads LQKENI. The CDR3 consists of 15 residues. The CDR3: CASSPEQDGTGELFF. CDR3 bases: TGTGCCAGCTCACCAGAACAAGACGGGACCGGGGAGCTGTTTTTT.

The sample holds one count of this clone. This chain connects TRBV7-3 to TRBJ2-7; unclear D gene. The CDR3 is made up of 13 amino acids. Germline CDR1 SGHTA, CDR2 FQGTGA. The ends were cut back, 2 bases at V and 4 bases at J, with 9 bases in the middle. As DNA, the CDR3 is TGTGCCAGCAGCTTACAAGCCGGTTACGAGCAGTACTTC. Its protein is CASSLQAGYEQYF.

The J gene is TRBJ2-6, the V gene TRBV4-3; tentative D call: TRBD1 (5 bases). Germline V gene data show CDR1 as LGHNA and CDR2 as YSLEER. The CDR3 is 16 residues long. Trimming shortened V by 4 bases and J by 2 bases, and 12 bases separated the two germline ends. CDR3 region: CASSREQGTGANVLTF. CDR3 in DNA: TGCGCCAGCAGCCGAGAGCAGGGCACTGGGGCCAACGTCCTGACTTTC.

A few counts support this clone. The V gene is TRBV18, the J gene TRBJ1-1, with D perhaps matching TRBD1 (6 bases). The CDR3 covers 14 residues. V lost 3 bases to trimming and J lost 7 bases, with 15 bases between them. Germline loops: CDR1 KGHSH, CDR2 LQKENI. The CDR3 DNA follows: TGTGCCAGCTCACCCGGACAGAAGAATTATGAAGCTTTCTTT. Its protein product is CASSPGQKNYEAFF.

This clone was seen more than once but under ten times. The chain links TRBV11-3 to TRBJ2-1, with 8 nucleotides matching TRBD2. Per the germline V gene, CDR1 is SGHNT and CDR2 is YENEEA. The CDR3 spans 15 residues. After removal of 6 bases from V and 6 bases from J, the junction contained 10 bases not matched to a gene. The CDR3 DNA follows: TGTGCCAGCAGGCCAAGCGGGGGAGGATTCAATGAGCAGTTCTTC. Its protein product is CASRPSGGGFNEQFF.

This rearrangement joins TRBV5-1 to TRBJ2-5; D gene uncertain. Germline CDR1 SGHRS, CDR2 YFSETQ. CDR3 length: 13 residues. Trimming shortened V by 4 bases and J by 2 bases, and 9 bases separated the two germline ends. This chain's CDR3 is CASSIRLQETQYF. The DNA for the CDR3 is TGCGCCAGCAGCATTAGATTGCAAGAGACCCAGTACTTC.

This clone came up a few times. V usage is TRBV2 and J usage is TRBJ1-2; possible D gene TRBD1, 5 bases. Trimming pared 6 bases from V and 7 bases from J, leaving 15 bases between. The CDR3 contains 13 residues. Germline CDR1 reads SNHLY; CDR2 reads FYNNEI. The CDR3 is CASRIQGGGGYTF. For the CDR3, the DNA is TGTGCCAGCAGGATTCAGGGAGGAGGTGGCTACACCTTC. The full variable domain, completed using reference TRBV2 and TRBJ1-2, is EPEVTQTPSHQVTQMGQEVILRCVPISNHLYFYWYRQILGQKVEFLVSFYNNEISEKSEIFDDQFSVERPDGSNFTLKIRSTKLEDSAMYFCASRIQGGGGYTFGSGTRLTVV.

The CDR3 is CASSTETGVGEKLFF. The CDR3 DNA reads as TGTGCCAGCAGCACCGAGACAGGGGTGGGTGAAAAACTGTTTTTT. The chain has TRBV11-2 and TRBJ1-4; 8 nucleotides match TRBD1. The trim removed 5 bases at V and 7 bases at J, leaving 9 bases unmatched. The germline CDR1 and CDR2 sequences are SGHAT and FQNNGV. The CDR3 loop spans 15 amino acids.

This clone was seen a single time. The gene calls are TRBV2 and TRBJ1-4; 9 nucleotides agree with TRBD1. Trimming cost V 6 bases and J 7 bases; bases outside gene matches: 6. The germline CDR1 and CDR2 sequences are SNHLY and FYNNEI. This CDR3 contains 14 residues. The CDR3 is CASRSGTGIEKLFF. The CDR3 DNA sequence: TGTGCCAGCAGATCCGGGACAGGGATTGAAAAACTGTTTTTT.

The sample holds one count of this clone. The chain carries TRBV4-2 and TRBJ2-1, with D uncertain. Looked up from germline, CDR1 is LGHNA and CDR2 is YNFKEQ. V was shortened by 4 bases and J by 6 bases, with 19 bases between the two germline ends. This CDR3 is 16 amino acids long. CDR3 nucleotide sequence: TGTGCCAGCAGCCGAAACAGTAGGATTGAAATCAATGAGCAGTTCTTC. It translates to CASSRNSRIEINEQFF.

V and J are TRBV5-1 and TRBJ2-5; 7 bases are a match to TRBD1. The CDR3 extends over 17 amino acids. Germline CDR1 is SGHRS and CDR2 is YFSETQ. With 1 base clipped from V and 2 bases from J, the junction kept 11 bases outside the gene matches. CDR3 residues: CASSLTKTGLIQETQYF. CDR3 bases: TGCGCCAGCAGCTTGACGAAGACAGGGCTGATACAAGAGACCCAGTACTTC.

The chain couples TRBV19 to TRBJ2-3, with D possibly being TRBD2 (6 bases). Deletions cut 7 bases from V and 5 bases from J, with 13 bases between. The germline gives CDR1 LNHDA, CDR2 SQIVND (reference sequence). The length of the CDR3 is 13 residues. The CDR3 nucleotides read TGTGCCAGTAACGGGGGAGTGGGAGATACGCAGTATTTT. This sequence encodes CASNGGVGDTQYF.

This chain links TRBV6-5 with TRBJ2-7; 7 positions agree with TRBD1. CDR3 length: 13 amino acids. V lost 5 bases to trimming and J lost 3 bases; unmatched junction nucleotides: 4. Germline CDR1 is MNHEY and CDR2 is SVGAGI. CDR3 amino acids: CASSKQGNYEQYF. CDR3 DNA sequence: TGTGCCAGCAGTAAACAGGGGAACTACGAGCAGTACTTC.

V is TRBV28 and J is TRBJ2-7; possible D gene TRBD2, 5 bases. Germline V gene sequence: CDR1 MDHEN, CDR2 SYDVKM. The CDR3 length is 13 residues. V dropped 6 bases and J dropped 2 bases, with 11 bases sitting between them. Here the CDR3 reads CASSPGRTYEQYF. The CDR3 nucleotides read TGTGCCAGCAGCCCGGGAAGAACCTACGAGCAGTACTTC.

This sequence joins TRBV24-1 and TRBJ2-1; 9 bases are a match to TRBD2. V was pared by 5 bases and J by 1 base, with 8 bases of the junction left unmatched. Germline values: CDR1 KGHDR, CDR2 SFDVKD. The CDR3 has 17 amino acids. The DNA of the CDR3 is TGTGCCACCAGTGGGGGGCTAGCGGGATTGTCCTACAATGAGCAGTTCTTC. This encodes CATSGGLAGLSYNEQFF.

The rearrangement links TRBV9 to TRBJ2-3, with TRBD2 identical over 14 bases. CDR1 is SGDLS, CDR2 YYNGEE, per germline. CDR3 size: 21 residues. The trim removed 2 bases at V and 0 bases at J, leaving 14 bases unmatched. CDR3 sequence: CASSVRGVGLAGGSSTDTQYF. The CDR3 nucleotides read TGTGCCAGCAGCGTCCGTGGTGTTGGACTAGCGGGGGGTTCGAGCACAGATACGCAGTATTTT. The entire variable domain, with the rest obtained from reference TRBV9 and TRBJ2-3, is as follows: DSGVTQTPKHLITATGQRVTLRCSPRSGDLSVYWYQQSLDQGLQFLIQYYNGEERAKGNILERFSAQQFPDLHSELNLSSLELGDSALYFCASSVRGVGLAGGSSTDTQYFGPGTRLTVL.

This clone was counted a few times. Other nucleotide sequences in the sample specify the same CDR3. The chain uses TRBV7-9 and TRBJ1-5; 8 bases fit TRBD1. Germline V CDR1 and CDR2: SEHNR, FQNEAQ (reference sequence). This CDR3 comprises 16 residues. V was pared by 1 base and J by 4 bases, with 6 bases of the junction left unmatched. The CDR3 is CASSLVTGVRNQPQHF. The DNA for the CDR3 is TGTGCCAGCAGCTTAGTGACAGGGGTTAGGAATCAGCCCCAGCATTTT.

The J gene is TRBJ1-5, the V gene TRBV6-1; 9 bases match TRBD1. The germline V gene encodes CDR1 MNHNS and CDR2 SASEGT. With V trimmed by 0 bases and J by 4 bases, 7 bases remained unmatched. This CDR3 has 17 amino acids. The DNA of the CDR3 is TGTGCCAGCAGTGAAGCGCTTCAGGACAGGGGTAATCAGCCCCAGCATTTT. The encoded protein is CASSEALQDRGNQPQHF.

The chain has TRBV5-1 and TRBJ1-1; 9 bases agree with TRBD1. V lost 4 bases, J lost 6 bases, and 7 bases stayed unmatched. CDR1 is SGHRS, CDR2 YFSETQ, per germline. CDR3 length: 14 residues. This CDR3 reads CASSGGTGRAEAFF. CDR3 nucleotides: TGCGCCAGCAGCGGGGGGACAGGGAGAGCTGAAGCTTTCTTT.

The V and J genes are TRBV7-2 and TRBJ2-1; TRBD2 aligns across 7 bases. V lost 0 bases, J lost 5 bases, and 10 bases stayed unmatched. The germline V gene encodes CDR1 SGHTA and CDR2 FQGNSA. The CDR3 totals 17 residues. The CDR3 reads CASSLAGLAAGHNEQFF. In DNA, the CDR3 is TGTGCCAGCAGCTTAGCTGGCCTAGCGGCGGGCCACAATGAGCAGTTCTTC.

This clone was found a few times. The genes are TRBV29-1 and TRBJ1-1; TRBD1 matches 11 bases. Per the germline V gene, CDR1 is SQVTM and CDR2 is ANQGSEA. CDR3 length equals 13 residues. V was pared by 7 bases and J by 10 bases, with 11 bases of the junction left unmatched. The CDR3 DNA reads as TGCAGCGCTCGGACAGGGGGCGCAAGGGTAGCTTTCTTT. Its translation is CSARTGGARVAFF. Full variable domain (remainder filled in from reference TRBV29-1 and TRBJ1-1): SAVISQKPSRDICQRGTSLTIQCQVDSQVTMMFWYRQQPGQSLTLIATANQGSEATYESGFVIDKFPISRPNLTFSTLTVSNMSPEDSSIYLCSARTGGARVAFFGQGTRLTVV.

The chain links TRBV7-2 to TRBJ2-6; tentatively, D is TRBD1 (5 bases). This CDR3 region has 17 residues. The germline V gene encodes CDR1 SGHTA and CDR2 FQGNSA. V gave up 3 bases and J gave up 3 bases, with 15 bases separating them. CDR3 bases: TGTGCCAGCAGCTTGTATGGCCAGGGCGGTGGGGCCAACGTCCTGACTTTC. Protein: CASSLYGQGGGANVLTF.

The chain carries TRBV6-5 and TRBJ1-2, with D maybe TRBD1 (5 bases). V was pared by 8 bases and J by 5 bases, with 15 bases between. The germline CDR1 and CDR2 sequences are MNHEY and SVGAGI. The CDR3 has 13 residues. In nucleotides, the CDR3 is TGTGCCAGCTCACCGGGGGTTAGTTATGGCTACACCTTC. Amino acid sequence: CASSPGVSYGYTF.